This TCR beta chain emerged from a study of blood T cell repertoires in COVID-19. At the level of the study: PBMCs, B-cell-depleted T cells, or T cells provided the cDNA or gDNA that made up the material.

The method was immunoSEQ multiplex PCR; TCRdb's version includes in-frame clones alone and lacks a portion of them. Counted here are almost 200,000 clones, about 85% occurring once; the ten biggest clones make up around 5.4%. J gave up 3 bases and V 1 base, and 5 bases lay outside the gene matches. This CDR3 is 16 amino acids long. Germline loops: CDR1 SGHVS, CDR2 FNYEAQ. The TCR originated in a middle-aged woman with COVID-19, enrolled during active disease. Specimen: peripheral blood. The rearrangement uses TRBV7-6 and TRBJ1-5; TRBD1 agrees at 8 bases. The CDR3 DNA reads TGTGCCAGCAGCTTAGAAGACAGGGGTTACAATCAGCCCCAGCATTTT. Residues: CASSLEDRGYNQPQHF.